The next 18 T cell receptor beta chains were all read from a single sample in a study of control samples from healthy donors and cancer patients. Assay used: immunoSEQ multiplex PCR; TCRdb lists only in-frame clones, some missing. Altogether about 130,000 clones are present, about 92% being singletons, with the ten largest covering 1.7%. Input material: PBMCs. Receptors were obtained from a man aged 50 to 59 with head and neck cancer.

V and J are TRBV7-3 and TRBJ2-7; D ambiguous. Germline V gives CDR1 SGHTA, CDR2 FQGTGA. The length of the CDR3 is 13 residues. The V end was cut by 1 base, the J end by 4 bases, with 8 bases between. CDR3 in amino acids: CASSLKPPYEQYF. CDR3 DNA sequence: TGTGCCAGCAGCTTAAAACCGCCATACGAGCAGTACTTC.

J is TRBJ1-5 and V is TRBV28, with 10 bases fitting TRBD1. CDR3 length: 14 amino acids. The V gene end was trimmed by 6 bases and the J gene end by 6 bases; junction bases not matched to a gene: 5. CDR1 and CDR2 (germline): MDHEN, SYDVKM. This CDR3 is CASRKGQGTQPQHF. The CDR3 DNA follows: TGTGCCAGCAGGAAGGGACAGGGGACTCAGCCCCAGCATTTT. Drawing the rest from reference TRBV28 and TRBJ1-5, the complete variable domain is DVKVTQSSRYLVKRTGEKVFLECVQDMDHENMFWYRQDPGLGLRLIYFSYDVKMKEKGDIPEGYSVSREKKERFSLILESASTNQTSMYLCASRKGQGTQPQHFGDGTRLSIL.

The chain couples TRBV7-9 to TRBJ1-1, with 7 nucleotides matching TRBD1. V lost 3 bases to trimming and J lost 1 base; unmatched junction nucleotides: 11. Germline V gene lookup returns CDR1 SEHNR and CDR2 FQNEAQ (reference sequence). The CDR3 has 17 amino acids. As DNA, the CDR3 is TGTGCCAGCAGCTTGGGGTTTAACAGGGGTAGGAACACTGAAGCTTTCTTT. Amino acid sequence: CASSLGFNRGRNTEAFF.

CDR3 in amino acids: CASSFGPGGQYF. The DNA for the CDR3 is TGTGCCAGCAGTTTCGGGCCCGGCGGCCAGTACTTC. This sequence joins TRBV28 and TRBJ2-5; D is unclear. CDR1 and CDR2 from the germline V gene are MDHEN and SYDVKM. V lost 3 bases, J lost 10 bases, and 12 bases lay in between. CDR3 length equals 12 residues.

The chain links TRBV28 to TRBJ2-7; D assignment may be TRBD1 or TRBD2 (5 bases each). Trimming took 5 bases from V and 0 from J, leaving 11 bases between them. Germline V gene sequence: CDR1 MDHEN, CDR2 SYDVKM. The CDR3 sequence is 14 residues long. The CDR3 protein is CASSGTGSSYEQYF. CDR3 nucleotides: TGTGCCAGCAGTGGGACGGGAAGCTCCTACGAGCAGTACTTC. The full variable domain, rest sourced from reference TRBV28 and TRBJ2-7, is DVKVTQSSRYLVKRTGEKVFLECVQDMDHENMFWYRQDPGLGLRLIYFSYDVKMKEKGDIPEGYSVSREKKERFSLILESASTNQTSMYLCASSGTGSSYEQYFGPGTRLTVT.

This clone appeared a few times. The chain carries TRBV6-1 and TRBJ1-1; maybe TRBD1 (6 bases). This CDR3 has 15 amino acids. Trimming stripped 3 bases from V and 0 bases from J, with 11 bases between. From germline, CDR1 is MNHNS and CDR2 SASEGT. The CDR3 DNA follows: TGTGCCAGCAGTGACCCTGGACAGCTGAACACTGAAGCTTTCTTT. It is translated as CASSDPGQLNTEAFF.

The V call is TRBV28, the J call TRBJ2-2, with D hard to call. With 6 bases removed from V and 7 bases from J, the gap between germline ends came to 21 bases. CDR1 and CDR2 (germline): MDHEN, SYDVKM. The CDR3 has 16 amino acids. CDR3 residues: CASSPLGPNGDGELFF. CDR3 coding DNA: TGTGCCAGCAGCCCCTTGGGTCCGAATGGGGACGGGGAGCTGTTTTTT.

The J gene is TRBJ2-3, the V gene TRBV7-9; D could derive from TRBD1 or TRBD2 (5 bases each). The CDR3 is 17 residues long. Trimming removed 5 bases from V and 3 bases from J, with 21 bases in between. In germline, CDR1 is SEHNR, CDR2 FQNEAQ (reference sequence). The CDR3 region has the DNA TGTGCCAGCAGCGTTGGGGACGGAGGAAGGGAGACAGATACGCAGTATTTT. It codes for CASSVGDGGRETDTQYF.

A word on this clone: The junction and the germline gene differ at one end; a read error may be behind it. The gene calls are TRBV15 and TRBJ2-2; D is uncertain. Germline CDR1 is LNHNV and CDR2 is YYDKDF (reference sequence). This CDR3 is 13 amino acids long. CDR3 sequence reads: CAASTVPTEVLFF. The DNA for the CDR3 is TGTGCCGCCAGCACCGTACCGACCGAGGTGCTGTTTTTT.

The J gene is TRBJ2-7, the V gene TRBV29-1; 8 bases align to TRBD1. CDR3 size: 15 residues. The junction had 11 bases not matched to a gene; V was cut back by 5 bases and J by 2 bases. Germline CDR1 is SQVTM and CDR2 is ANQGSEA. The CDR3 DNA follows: TGCAGCGTTCAGAGTGGGACAGGTCTAGCCTACGAGCAGTACTTC. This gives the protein CSVQSGTGLAYEQYF.

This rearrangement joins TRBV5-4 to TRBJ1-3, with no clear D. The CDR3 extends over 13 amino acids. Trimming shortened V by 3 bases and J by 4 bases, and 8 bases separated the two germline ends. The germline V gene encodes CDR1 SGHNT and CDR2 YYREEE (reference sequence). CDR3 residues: CASSSERGNTIYF. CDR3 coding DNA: TGTGCCAGCAGCTCGGAACGGGGAAACACCATATATTTT.

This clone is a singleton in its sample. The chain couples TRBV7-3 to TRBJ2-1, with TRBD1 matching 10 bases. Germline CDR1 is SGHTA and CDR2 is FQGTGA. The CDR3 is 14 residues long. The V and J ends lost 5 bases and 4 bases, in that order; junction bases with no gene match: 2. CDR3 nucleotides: TGTGCCAGCAGCCAGGGACAGGGGTACAATGAGCAGTTCTTC. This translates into CASSQGQGYNEQFF.

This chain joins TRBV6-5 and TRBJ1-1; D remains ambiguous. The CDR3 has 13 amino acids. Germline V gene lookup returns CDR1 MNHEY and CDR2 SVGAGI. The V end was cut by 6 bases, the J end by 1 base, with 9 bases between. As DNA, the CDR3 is TGTGCCAGCAGGCGACAAAAGAACACTGAAGCTTTCTTT. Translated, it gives CASRRQKNTEAFF.

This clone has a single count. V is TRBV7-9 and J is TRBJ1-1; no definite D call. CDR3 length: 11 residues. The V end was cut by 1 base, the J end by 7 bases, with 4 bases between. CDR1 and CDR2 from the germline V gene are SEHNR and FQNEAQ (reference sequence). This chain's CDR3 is CASSLVYEAFF. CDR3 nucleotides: TGTGCCAGCAGCTTAGTTTATGAAGCTTTCTTT.

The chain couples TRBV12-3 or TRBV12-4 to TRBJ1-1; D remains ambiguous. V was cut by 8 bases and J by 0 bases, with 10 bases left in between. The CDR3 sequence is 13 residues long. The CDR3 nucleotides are TGTGCCAGCTTGGTCGGTATGAACACTGAAGCTTTCTTT. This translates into CASLVGMNTEAFF.

CDR3: CASSPRTGSNQPQHF. The CDR3 coding sequence is TGCGCCAGCAGCCCGAGGACAGGTAGCAATCAGCCCCAGCATTTT. The rearrangement links TRBV5-1 to TRBJ1-5, with 7 bases aligning to TRBD1. Germline trimming cut 4 bases from V and 0 bases from J; bases unmatched to any gene: 4. The CDR3 is 15 amino acids. Germline V lookup: CDR1 SGHRS, CDR2 YFSETQ.

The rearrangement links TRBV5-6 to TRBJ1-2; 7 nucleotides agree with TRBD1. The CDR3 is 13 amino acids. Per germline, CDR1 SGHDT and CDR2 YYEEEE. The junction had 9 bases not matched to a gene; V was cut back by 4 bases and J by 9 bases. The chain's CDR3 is CASSGLRRGSYTF. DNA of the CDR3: TGTGCCAGCAGCGGACTACGCAGGGGGAGCTACACCTTC.

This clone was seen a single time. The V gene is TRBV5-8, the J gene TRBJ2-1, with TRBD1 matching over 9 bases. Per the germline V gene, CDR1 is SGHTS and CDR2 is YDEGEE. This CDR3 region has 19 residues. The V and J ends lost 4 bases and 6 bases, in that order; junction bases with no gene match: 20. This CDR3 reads CASSQGQGPSLARGNEQFF. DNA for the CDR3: TGTGCCAGCAGCCAGGGACAGGGTCCCAGCTTGGCTAGGGGCAATGAGCAGTTCTTC.